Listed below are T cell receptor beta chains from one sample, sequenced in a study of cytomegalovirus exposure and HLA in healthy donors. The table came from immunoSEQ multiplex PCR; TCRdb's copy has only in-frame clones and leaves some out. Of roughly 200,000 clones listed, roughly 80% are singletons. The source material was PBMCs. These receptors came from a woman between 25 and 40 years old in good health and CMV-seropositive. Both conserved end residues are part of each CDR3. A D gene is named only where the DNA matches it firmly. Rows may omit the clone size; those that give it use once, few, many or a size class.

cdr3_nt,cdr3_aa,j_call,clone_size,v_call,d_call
TGCGCCAGCAGCTTGGAGCTAGCTTATAATGAGCAGTTCTTC,CASSLELAYNEQFF,TRBJ2-1,NA,TRBV5-1,NA
TGTGCCAGCAGCATCGGACAGGATCAGCCCCAGCATTTT,CASSIGQDQPQHF,TRBJ1-5,NA,TRBV11-2,TRBD1
TGTGCCAGCAGTGAAAAGGGACATGATTCAAGCAATCAGCCCCAGCATTTT,CASSEKGHDSSNQPQHF,TRBJ1-5,NA,TRBV2,NA
TGTGCCAGCAGCTTATCGTTGGGGGGTCCCAAGACCCCCCAGCAGTACTTC,CASSLSLGGPKTPQQYF,TRBJ2-7,NA,TRBV11-1,NA
TGCGCCAGCAGCCACGGCCTAGCTGGGGCCAACGTCCTGACTTTC,CASSHGLAGANVLTF,TRBJ2-6,NA,TRBV4-3,NA
TGTGCCACCAGCAGAAGACCGGGACAGGGATACAATGAGCAGTTCTTC,CATSRRPGQGYNEQFF,TRBJ2-1,NA,TRBV15,TRBD1
TGCGCCAGCAAGGAGCTGTGGTATGGCGAGCAGTACTTC,CASKELWYGEQYF,TRBJ2-7,NA,TRBV5-1,NA
TGTGCCAGCAGCTTAGGCAGAGGACTCTATGGCTACACCTTC,CASSLGRGLYGYTF,TRBJ1-2,NA,TRBV11-1,NA
TGTGCCAGCAGCTTAGGGGGACAGAAATATGGCTACACCTTC,CASSLGGQKYGYTF,TRBJ1-2,NA,TRBV7-8,TRBD1
TGTGCCAGCAGCTCCTATTTTCAGGGCACCGGGGAGCTGTTTTTT,CASSSYFQGTGELFF,TRBJ2-2,once,TRBV7-2,NA
TGCGCCAGCAGCTTGGCCGGGGCTAGCGCCTACGAGCAGTACTTC,CASSLAGASAYEQYF,TRBJ2-7,NA,TRBV5-1,NA
TGTGCCAGCAGCCAGTGGGACAAAGCGAACACCGGGGAGCTGTTTTTT,CASSQWDKANTGELFF,TRBJ2-2,NA,TRBV7-3,NA
TGTGCCAGCCAAAGCACAGATACGCAGTATTTT,CASQSTDTQYF,TRBJ2-3,NA,TRBV30,NA
TGTGCCAGCAGCTTAACACCGTACCAAGAGACCCAGTACTTC,CASSLTPYQETQYF,TRBJ2-5,NA,TRBV7-2,NA
TGCGCCAGCAGCCAAGATGGTGTGGTAAGGGGAGGTAACACCGGGGAGCTGTTTTTT,CASSQDGVVRGGNTGELFF,TRBJ2-2,NA,TRBV4-3,NA
TGTGCCAGCAGCCCCTCCCAGGCTAGGGGCCAAGAGACCCAGTACTTC,CASSPSQARGQETQYF,TRBJ2-5,NA,TRBV4-2,NA
TGTGCCAGCAGCTTGGCTACTAGCGGGAGTAACGAGCAGTACTTC,CASSLATSGSNEQYF,TRBJ2-7,NA,TRBV5-4,TRBD2
TGTGCCAGCAGCGCCCAAACGGGGGGAGGTAGCTCCTACGAGCAGTACTTC,CASSAQTGGGSSYEQYF,TRBJ2-7,NA,TRBV13,TRBD2
TGCGCCAGCAGCCAAGAATACGGAGCACAAGAGACCCAGTACTTC,CASSQEYGAQETQYF,TRBJ2-5,NA,TRBV4-3,NA
TGTGCCAGCAGTTTGGACAGACCGAGCACAGATACGCAGTATTTT,CASSLDRPSTDTQYF,TRBJ2-3,NA,TRBV11-1,NA
TGTGCCAGCAGCCCGGGACAGGGGGGACTGGCGGGAAGGGGTGAGCAGTTCTTC,CASSPGQGGLAGRGEQFF,TRBJ2-1,NA,TRBV14,TRBD1
TGTGCCAGCAGCTTAGTGACAGGGGGCACTGAAGCTTTCTTT,CASSLVTGGTEAFF,TRBJ1-1,few,TRBV7-9,TRBD1
TGTGCCAGCAGTTTTCTGGGGGGACTCAAAGAGACCCAGTACTTC,CASSFLGGLKETQYF,TRBJ2-5,NA,TRBV28,NA
TGTGCCAGCAGCTTAAGACCCCCAGGGGCCTTAGAAAAACTGTTTTTT,CASSLRPPGALEKLFF,TRBJ1-4,few,TRBV7-2,NA
TGTGCTAGCAGCTCCGGGACTAGCGTATACAATGAGCAGTTCTTC,CASSSGTSVYNEQFF,TRBJ2-1,NA,TRBV7-7,TRBD2
TGTGCCAGCAGTTTACCCGGGGGGCGTTTTTCGGGTCAGCCCCAGCATTTT,CASSLPGGRFSGQPQHF,TRBJ1-5,NA,TRBV28,NA
TGCGCCAGCAGCCAGAGGACAGGTCCCTACGAGCAGTACTTC,CASSQRTGPYEQYF,TRBJ2-7,few,TRBV4-3,TRBD1
TGTGCCAGTAGTCTCCTCCCGCGGACAGGCAAAGAAGCTTTCTTT,CASSLLPRTGKEAFF,TRBJ1-1,NA,TRBV19,TRBD1
TGTGCCAGTAGACGGGGAGGACTGCGACTAGCGGGAGACGGGTACGAGCAGTACTTC,CASRRGGLRLAGDGYEQYF,TRBJ2-7,NA,TRBV19,TRBD2
TGTGCAAGTCGCCTCTGGACCAGGGGACCTCCCTACGAGCAGTACTTC,CASRLWTRGPPYEQYF,TRBJ2-7,NA,TRBV12-2,NA
TGTGCCAGCAGTGGGGACTTCCTGGAGACCCAGTACTTC,CASSGDFLETQYF,TRBJ2-5,NA,TRBV25-1,NA
TGTGCCAGCAGTGAATGGCTAGCGGGAGGTGAGACCCAGTACTTC,CASSEWLAGGETQYF,TRBJ2-5,NA,TRBV25-1,TRBD2